This TCR beta chain was observed in a study of blood T cell repertoires in COVID-19. V gave up 4 bases and J gave up 6 bases; unmatched junction bases: 6. The CDR3 has 14 residues. Germline V lookup: CDR1 SGHNT, CDR2 YENEEA. Profiled with immunoSEQ multiplex PCR; TCRdb holds only in-frame clones, not every one. Among over 40,000 clones, about 83% were seen once, and the ten largest hold over 15%. Sequenced material: peripheral blood. The rearrangement joins TRBV11-3 to TRBJ2-3; 8 positions agree with TRBD1. The receptor's source is a man aged 40-49 years with acute or convalescent COVID-19. In DNA form, the CDR3 reads TGTGCCAGCAGCTCCGGGACAGGAGGGGATACGCAGTATTTT. Its translation is CASSSGTGGDTQYF.